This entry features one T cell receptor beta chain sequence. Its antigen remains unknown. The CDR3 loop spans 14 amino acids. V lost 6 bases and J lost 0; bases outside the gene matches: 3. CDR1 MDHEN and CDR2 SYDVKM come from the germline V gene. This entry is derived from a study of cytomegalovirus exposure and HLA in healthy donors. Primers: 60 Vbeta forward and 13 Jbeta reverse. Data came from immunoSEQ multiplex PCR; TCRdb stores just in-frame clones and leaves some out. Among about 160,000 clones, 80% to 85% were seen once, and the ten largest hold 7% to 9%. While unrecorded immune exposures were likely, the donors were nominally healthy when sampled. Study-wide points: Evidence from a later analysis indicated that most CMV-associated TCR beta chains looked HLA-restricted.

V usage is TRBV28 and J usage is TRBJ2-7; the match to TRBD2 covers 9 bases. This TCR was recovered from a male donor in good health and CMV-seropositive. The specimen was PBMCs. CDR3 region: CASSRLAVSYEQYF. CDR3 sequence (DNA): TGTGCCAGCAGCCGACTAGCGGTCTCCTACGAGCAGTACTTC.